One sample yielded the 27 T cell receptor beta chains listed below, sequenced in a study of blood T cell repertoires in COVID-19. Some clones are missing from TCRdb's copy, which holds only in-frame ones; the method was immunoSEQ multiplex PCR. Among more than 95,000 clones listed, about 80% were seen once. The source material was peripheral blood. The receptors come from a man in his sixties or seventies with active or convalescent COVID-19.

This chain connects TRBV7-6 to TRBJ2-7, with TRBD1 as a possible D gene (6 bases). CDR1 and CDR2 (germline): SGHVS, FNYEAQ. V was trimmed by 5 bases and J by 6 bases, leaving 14 bases between them. The CDR3 has 13 residues. CDR3 nucleotide sequence: TGTGCCAGCAGCCGCCTGACAGGCTCCGAGCAGTACTTC. This gives the protein CASSRLTGSEQYF.

The V call is TRBV10-3, the J call TRBJ2-7, with D unclear. The ends were cut back, 3 bases at V and 3 bases at J, with 6 bases in the middle. The V gene's germline CDR1 is ENHRY and CDR2 SYGVKD. The CDR3 sequence is 12 residues long. This chain's CDR3 is CAISESDYEQYF. Written as DNA, the CDR3 is TGTGCCATCAGTGAAAGCGACTACGAGCAGTACTTC.

The CDR3 sequence is CASSRDRSYSNQPQHF. The CDR3 DNA reads TGTGCCAGCAGCAGAGACAGAAGTTATAGCAATCAGCCCCAGCATTTT. The chain uses TRBV7-8 and TRBJ1-5; a possible D gene is TRBD1 (5 bases). Germline V gene data show CDR1 as SGHVS and CDR2 as FQNEAQ. The CDR3 is made up of 16 amino acids. The V gene lost 5 bases and the J gene lost 0 bases, with 14 bases spanning the gap.

This clone has a handful of counts. The chain recombines TRBV9 with TRBJ2-3; 11 positions match TRBD1. Germline V gene lookup returns CDR1 SGDLS and CDR2 YYNGEE. V shed 0 bases and J 4 bases; nucleotides not matched to a gene: 7. The CDR3 length is 17 residues. CDR3 nucleotide sequence: TGTGCCAGCAGCGTAGACGGGACAGGGGGACACTCAGATACGCAGTATTTT. Protein product: CASSVDGTGGHSDTQYF.

The chain links TRBV5-4 to TRBJ1-6, with 7 positions matching TRBD1. There are 15 residues in the CDR3. The trim removed 0 bases at V and 12 bases at J, leaving 9 bases unmatched. The germline V gene encodes CDR1 SGHNT and CDR2 YYREEE (reference sequence). Written as DNA, the CDR3 is TGTGCCAGCAGCTTGGGACGACAGGGTGAGGTACCCCTCCACTTT. Protein product: CASSLGRQGEVPLHF.

This rearrangement joins TRBV19 to TRBJ2-3, with 12 bases that match TRBD2. With 4 bases clipped from V and 6 bases from J, the junction kept 8 bases outside the gene matches. The CDR3 contains 16 residues. Germline-derived CDR1 and CDR2 are LNHDA and SQIVND (reference sequence). The CDR3: CASSRRLAGASDTQYF. The CDR3 nucleotides read TGTGCCAGTAGTAGGCGACTAGCGGGAGCTTCTGATACGCAGTATTTT.

This clone occurred once. This chain joins TRBV29-1 and TRBJ2-2; D is possibly TRBD2 (5 bases). Germline V gene sequence: CDR1 SQVTM, CDR2 ANQGSEA. V was clipped by 7 bases and J by 4 bases, with 10 bases between them. The CDR3 is 12 residues long. As DNA, the CDR3 is TGCAGCGCTGGCCGGGGCACCGGGGAGCTGTTTTTT. Translated, it gives CSAGRGTGELFF.

The V call is TRBV28, the J call TRBJ1-5; 9 bases match TRBD1. This CDR3 has 14 amino acids. Looked up from germline, CDR1 is MDHEN and CDR2 is SYDVKM. V was clipped by 8 bases and J by 7 bases; unmatched bases: 9. CDR3 nucleotide sequence: TGTGCCAGCGGCCGGGACAGGGTGAACCAGCCCCAGCATTTT. Its translation: CASGRDRVNQPQHF.

The chain uses TRBV5-1 and TRBJ1-1, with D tentatively TRBD1 (6 bases). V lost 4 bases and J lost 1, with 11 bases in between. CDR1 and CDR2 (germline): SGHRS, YFSETQ. The CDR3 length is 14 residues. The CDR3: CASSTRGANTEAFF. In DNA form, the CDR3 reads TGCGCCAGCAGCACTCGGGGGGCGAACACTGAAGCTTTCTTT. Filled out from reference TRBV5-1 and TRBJ1-1, the complete variable domain reads KAGVTQTPRYLIKTRGQQVTLSCSPISGHRSVSWYQQTPGQGLQFLFEYFSETQRNKGNFPGRFSGRQFSNSRSEMNVSTLELGDSALYLCASSTRGANTEAFFGQGTRLTVV.

This clone was counted a few times. V gene TRBV11-3 combines with J gene TRBJ1-6; D is uncertain. From germline, CDR1 is SGHNT and CDR2 YENEEA. Trimming pared 3 bases from V and 4 bases from J, leaving 7 bases between. CDR3 length: 14 residues. This chain's CDR3 is CASSFQAYNSPLHF. The CDR3 DNA follows: TGTGCCAGCAGCTTTCAGGCGTATAATTCACCCCTCCACTTT.

This chain links TRBV10-3 with TRBJ2-1; D is possibly TRBD2 (5 bases). This CDR3 comprises 14 residues. The germline gives CDR1 ENHRY, CDR2 SYGVKD. V lost 2 bases, J lost 6 bases, and 11 bases lay in between. The CDR3 sequence: CAISERERGNEQFF. For the CDR3, the DNA is TGTGCCATCAGTGAGAGGGAGAGAGGCAATGAGCAGTTCTTC.

V usage is TRBV6-5 and J usage is TRBJ2-7; 11 bases align to TRBD2. CDR1 is MNHEY, CDR2 SVGAGI, per germline. The junction had 6 bases not matched to a gene; V was cut back by 6 bases and J by 2 bases. The CDR3 extends over 15 amino acids. As DNA, the CDR3 is TGTGCCAGCAGGTCGCTAGCGGGAGGCCCCTACGAGCAGTACTTC. This sequence encodes CASRSLAGGPYEQYF.

On this clone: The germline gene is not matched at one end of the junction; a read error may be the cause. Other DNA sequences within the sample encode an identical CDR3. The chain links TRBV7-3 to TRBJ2-5, with D tentatively TRBD2 (5 bases). The CDR3 runs 14 residues. Germline V gene data show CDR1 as SGHTA and CDR2 as FQGTGA. The CDR3 protein is CASSLNSAGETQYF. CDR3 nucleotide sequence: TGTGCCAGCAGCTTAAACTCGGCGGGCGAGACCCAATACTTC.

V and J are TRBV28 and TRBJ2-7; 10 nucleotides agree with TRBD1. With 7 bases clipped from V and 2 bases from J, the junction kept 8 bases outside the gene matches. Germline V gene data show CDR1 as MDHEN and CDR2 as SYDVKM. There are 15 residues in the CDR3. The chain's CDR3 is CASTGQGEVTYEQYF. CDR3 coding DNA: TGTGCCAGCACCGGACAGGGGGAAGTAACCTACGAGCAGTACTTC.

The chain is built from TRBV5-1 and TRBJ2-7; 9 bases align to TRBD1. V lost 0 bases, J lost 5 bases, and 6 bases stayed unmatched. CDR1 and CDR2 (germline): SGHRS, YFSETQ. The length of the CDR3 is 15 residues. This CDR3 reads CASSLATDRGDEQYF. CDR3 DNA: TGCGCCAGCAGCTTGGCCACGGACAGGGGAGACGAGCAGTACTTC.

The chain employs TRBV11-1 and TRBJ1-4; TRBD1 matches at 9 bases. The V gene's germline CDR1 is SGHAT and CDR2 FQDESV (reference sequence). The CDR3 is made up of 14 amino acids. V was pared by 5 bases and J by 6 bases, with 4 bases of the junction left unmatched. The chain's CDR3 is CASSPDRGDEKLFF. The CDR3 region has the DNA TGTGCCAGCAGCCCGGACAGGGGAGATGAAAAACTGTTTTTT.

V usage is TRBV7-2 and J usage is TRBJ2-5; 8 nucleotides align to TRBD2. From germline, CDR1 is SGHTA and CDR2 FQGNSA. Trimming removed 0 bases from V and 2 bases from J; junction bases left unmatched: 8. The length of the CDR3 is 17 residues. In DNA form, the CDR3 reads TGTGCCAGCAGCTTAGCGGCAAGCGGGAGATCTCAAGAGACCCAGTACTTC. Its translation is CASSLAASGRSQETQYF.

This chain joins TRBV28 and TRBJ2-1, with TRBD1 matching over 9 bases. V was clipped by 6 bases and J by 1 base; unmatched bases: 4. The CDR3 length is 15 residues. Germline V lookup: CDR1 MDHEN, CDR2 SYDVKM. The CDR3 sequence is CASRWDRASYNEQFF. The CDR3 coding sequence is TGTGCCAGCAGGTGGGACAGGGCATCCTACAATGAGCAGTTCTTC.

V and J are TRBV14 and TRBJ1-1, with D tentatively TRBD1 (5 bases). V dropped 3 bases and J dropped 1 base, with 9 bases sitting between them. The CDR3 covers 14 residues. Germline CDR1 is SGHDN and CDR2 is FVKESK. CDR3 DNA sequence: TGTGCCAGCAGCCAGGTGGGGGGGAACACTGAAGCTTTCTTT. Protein product: CASSQVGGNTEAFF.

The V and J genes are TRBV2 and TRBJ1-4, with 7 nucleotides matching TRBD1. V trimming: 8 bases; J trimming: 8 bases; junction bases outside the gene matches: 8. CDR3 length: 13 residues. In germline, CDR1 is SNHLY, CDR2 FYNNEI. CDR3 residues: CASRRQGREKLFF. The CDR3 DNA follows: TGTGCCAGCCGGAGACAGGGACGGGAAAAACTGTTTTTT.

The V gene is TRBV9, the J gene TRBJ2-1; TRBD2 aligns across 10 bases. The CDR3 spans 13 residues. CDR1 is SGDLS, CDR2 YYNGEE, per germline. V lost 3 bases, J lost 8 bases, and 2 bases stayed unmatched. The CDR3 is CASSAGTSDEQFF. In DNA form, the CDR3 reads TGTGCCAGCAGCGCCGGGACTAGCGATGAGCAGTTCTTC.

This clone was detected only once. V is TRBV15 and J is TRBJ1-4; D is perhaps TRBD1 (5 bases). This CDR3 is 14 amino acids long. Trimming stripped 3 bases from V and 1 base from J, with 6 bases between. Germline CDR1 is LNHNV and CDR2 is YYDKDF (reference sequence). The CDR3 loop is CATSSRVTNEKLFF. The CDR3 DNA sequence: TGTGCCACCAGCAGCAGGGTAACTAATGAAAAACTGTTTTTT.

This chain connects TRBV5-1 to TRBJ1-4, with TRBD1 identical over 7 bases. This CDR3 has 14 amino acids. The germline CDR1 and CDR2 sequences are SGHRS and YFSETQ. J was trimmed by 8 bases and V by 4 bases; bases with no gene match: 8. The CDR3 sequence: CASSVHRGGEKLFF. CDR3 in DNA: TGCGCCAGCAGCGTGCACAGGGGTGGGGAAAAACTGTTTTTT.

This chain uses TRBV6-4 with TRBJ2-1, with 9 bases that match TRBD2. The CDR3 is 14 residues long. Per germline, CDR1 MRHNA and CDR2 SNTAGT. V gave up 9 bases and J gave up 9 bases; unmatched junction bases: 12. CDR3 DNA: TGTGCCAGTCCTAGCGGGGCGCCCCTTAGTGAGCAGTTCTTC. This codes for CASPSGAPLSEQFF.

CDR3: CASSQQPSYEQYF. In DNA, the CDR3 is TGTGCCAGCAGTCAACAGCCCTCCTACGAGCAGTACTTC. The rearrangement joins TRBV2 to TRBJ2-7; D unresolved. With 5 bases removed from V and 0 bases from J, the gap between germline ends came to 8 bases. Looked up from germline, CDR1 is SNHLY and CDR2 is FYNNEI. The CDR3 contains 13 residues.

The rearrangement uses TRBV29-1 and TRBJ2-3, with 9 bases aligning to TRBD1. V lost 6 bases and J lost 3; bases outside the gene matches: 4. The CDR3 has 13 amino acids. CDR1 and CDR2 from the germline V gene are SQVTM and ANQGSEA. CDR3 protein: CSVGTGQTDTQYF. CDR3 DNA: TGCAGCGTGGGGACAGGGCAAACAGATACGCAGTATTTT.

V gene TRBV9 combines with J gene TRBJ2-1, with no clear D. The germline V gene has CDR1 SGDLS and CDR2 YYNGEE. This CDR3 comprises 15 residues. V was clipped by 1 base and J by 4 bases, with 12 bases between them. The CDR3 loop reads CASSVISSLYNEQFF. The DNA for the CDR3 is TGTGCCAGCAGCGTAATCTCGAGTCTGTACAATGAGCAGTTCTTC.